This record looks at one T cell receptor (beta chain) sequence and its context. This sample stems from a study of CD8 T cells in Susac syndrome. RNA in amounts of about 0.45 to 1 ug was reverse transcribed with random hexamers. Via MiXCR, TCRdb re-called the immunoSEQ multiplex PCR reads, giving one row per CDR3 protein. The data show approximately 49,000 distinct CDR3 sequences, 95% seen once. The V end lost 4 bases, the J end lost 3 bases, and 4 bases lay between the germline ends. Germline V gene data show CDR1 as SGHVS and CDR2 as FQNEAQ. The CDR3 is 11 amino acids. The source is a human donor with Susac syndrome. Sequencing was done on a sample of CD8+ T cells from PBMCs. This sequence joins TRBV7-8 and TRBJ2-7; D gene uncertain. The CDR3 nucleotides are TGTGCCAGCAGCTCTGACTACGAGCAGTACTTC. The encoded protein is CASSSDYEQYF. The variable domain in full, with the rest retrieved from reference TRBV7-8 and TRBJ2-7, is GAGVSQSPRYKVAKRGQDVALRCDPISGHVSLFWYQQALGQGPEFLTYFQNEAQLDKSGLPSDRFFAERPEGSVSTLKIQRTQQEDSAVYLCASSSDYEQYFGPGTRLTVT.